The 15 T cell receptor beta chains reported below all come from one sample, sequenced in a study of T cell responses to AZD1222 COVID-19 vaccine. TCRdb's copy holds only in-frame clones and misses some; the assay was immunoSEQ multiplex PCR. The sample carries 100,000 or so clones, roughly 85% recorded once. The sample in question was peripheral blood, obtained on day 0 of AZD1222 vaccination. The receptors stem from an adult in good health.

This clone is a singleton in its sample. This chain joins TRBV7-9 and TRBJ2-7, with D tentatively TRBD1 (5 bases). With 4 bases removed from V and 5 bases from J, the gap between germline ends came to 15 bases. The CDR3 runs 14 residues. Germline V lookup: CDR1 SEHNR, CDR2 FQNEAQ (reference sequence). Here the CDR3 reads CASSSSGFTDEQYF. CDR3 bases: TGTGCCAGCAGCTCGTCAGGGTTTACCGACGAGCAGTACTTC. Full variable domain (remainder filled in from reference TRBV7-9 and TRBJ2-7): DTGVSQNPRHKITKRGQNVTFRCDPISEHNRLYWYRQTLGQGPEFLTYFQNEAQLEKSRLLSDRFSAERPKGSFSTLEIQRTEQGDSAMYLCASSSSGFTDEQYFGPGTRLTVT.

The genes are TRBV7-6 and TRBJ1-6, with D hard to call. Germline assignment: CDR1 SGHVS and CDR2 FNYEAQ. This CDR3 has 13 amino acids. V gave up 1 base and J gave up 8 bases, with 6 bases separating them. CDR3 DNA sequence: TGTGCCAGCAGCTTAGGACCAGATTCACCCCTCCACTTT. Translation gives CASSLGPDSPLHF. Complete variable domain (other parts from reference TRBV7-6 and TRBJ1-6): GAGVSQSPRYKVTKRGQDVALRCDPISGHVSLYWYRQALGQGPEFLTYFNYEAQQDKSGLPNDRFSAERPEGSISTLTIQRTEQRDSAMYRCASSLGPDSPLHFGNGTRLTVT.

The J gene is TRBJ2-7, the V gene TRBV14; possible D gene TRBD1, 6 bases. Germline V gene data show CDR1 as SGHDN and CDR2 as FVKESK. V was pared by 4 bases and J by 3 bases, with 16 bases between. This CDR3 contains 15 residues. The CDR3 DNA sequence: TGTGCCAGCAGCCGCAGGGGCTCTAAGTTCTACGAGCAGTACTTC. Its translation: CASSRRGSKFYEQYF.

This sequence joins TRBV5-1 and TRBJ2-3; 12 bases are a match to TRBD2. V shed 4 bases, J shed 2 bases, and the junction held 2 bases outside the gene matches. The CDR3 is made up of 15 amino acids. The germline V gene encodes CDR1 SGHRS and CDR2 YFSETQ. CDR3 in amino acids: CASSGLAGHTDTQYF. DNA for the CDR3: TGCGCCAGCAGCGGACTAGCGGGGCACACAGATACGCAGTATTTT.

This sequence joins TRBV5-4 and TRBJ1-4; no clear D. V lost 0 bases to trimming and J lost 1 base, with 4 bases between them. CDR3 size: 14 residues. Germline assignment: CDR1 SGHNT and CDR2 YYREEE (reference sequence). CDR3 DNA: TGTGCCAGCAGCTTGGGCGGAACTAATGAAAAACTGTTTTTT. Protein: CASSLGGTNEKLFF.

V and J are TRBV14 and TRBJ1-2; D is undetermined. CDR3 length: 14 residues. The ends were cut back, 1 base at V and 4 bases at J, with 10 bases in the middle. Germline V lookup: CDR1 SGHDN, CDR2 FVKESK. CDR3 residues: CASSQVGVLYGYTF. The CDR3 nucleotides read TGTGCCAGCAGCCAAGTTGGGGTCCTCTATGGCTACACCTTC.

The chain joins TRBV6-5 to TRBJ2-7; a possible D gene is TRBD1 (6 bases). Germline assignment: CDR1 MNHEY and CDR2 SVGAGI. Trimming left V 1 base short and J 3 bases short, with 16 bases between. This CDR3 comprises 16 residues. The CDR3 nucleotides read TGTGCCAGCAGTTACTGGAACAGGGTAGGAGGCTACGAGCAGTACTTC. Translated: CASSYWNRVGGYEQYF.

The chain joins TRBV11-2 to TRBJ1-1; 7 nucleotides line up with TRBD1. Germline CDR1 reads SGHAT; CDR2 reads FQNNGV. The CDR3 totals 16 residues. The junction had 13 bases not matched to a gene; V was cut back by 6 bases and J by 3 bases. CDR3: CASRVDRWQGDTEAFF. CDR3 nucleotide sequence: TGTGCCAGCAGGGTAGATAGGTGGCAGGGGGACACTGAAGCTTTCTTT. The variable domain in full, with the rest retrieved from reference TRBV11-2 and TRBJ1-1, is EAGVAQSPRYKIIEKRQSVAFWCNPISGHATLYWYQQILGQGPKLLIQFQNNGVVDDSQLPKDRFSAERLKGVDSTLKIQPAKLEDSAVYLCASRVDRWQGDTEAFFGQGTRLTVV.

Only a few counts were recorded for this clone. V usage is TRBV25-1 and J usage is TRBJ2-3; the D gene is possibly TRBD1 (5 bases). Germline CDR1 MGHDK, CDR2 SYGVNS. The V end was cut by 4 bases, the J end by 2 bases, with 10 bases between. The CDR3 runs to 14 residues. Written as DNA, the CDR3 is TGTGCCAGCAGTGCGACAGTCGTCACAGATACGCAGTATTTT. It encodes CASSATVVTDTQYF. The variable domain in full, completed from reference TRBV25-1 and TRBJ2-3, reads EADIYQTPRYLVIGTGKKITLECSQTMGHDKMYWYQQDPGMELHLIHYSYGVNSTEKGDLSSESTVSRIRTEHFPLTLESARPSHTSQYLCASSATVVTDTQYFGPGTRLTVL.

This clone has only a few counts. This rearrangement joins TRBV29-1 to TRBJ1-1; D is perhaps TRBD1 (6 bases). Germline V CDR1 and CDR2: SQVTM, ANQGSEA. V lost 6 bases, J lost 4 bases, and 15 bases lay in between. The CDR3 is made up of 13 amino acids. CDR3 in amino acids: CSVPGRGFTEAFF. The CDR3 region has the DNA TGCAGCGTGCCCGGCAGGGGATTCACTGAAGCTTTCTTT. The full variable domain, rest sourced from reference TRBV29-1 and TRBJ1-1, is SAVISQKPSRDICQRGTSLTIQCQVDSQVTMMFWYRQQPGQSLTLIATANQGSEATYESGFVIDKFPISRPNLTFSTLTVSNMSPEDSSIYLCSVPGRGFTEAFFGQGTRLTVV.

The chain joins TRBV24-1 to TRBJ2-7; tentative D call: TRBD1 (6 bases). Germline-derived CDR1 and CDR2 are KGHDR and SFDVKD. V was clipped by 1 base and J by 2 bases, with 14 bases between them. The CDR3 loop spans 16 amino acids. The CDR3 region is CATSDFGWGPTYEQYF. DNA of the CDR3: TGTGCCACCAGTGATTTCGGATGGGGGCCGACCTACGAGCAGTACTTC.

This clone has just a few counts. Written as DNA, the CDR3 is TGTGCCAGTAGCCCCCCCGGCGGGCATTCCTACGAGCAGTACTTC. Its protein is CASSPPGGHSYEQYF. The chain carries TRBV19 and TRBJ2-7, with a weak D call TRBD2 (5 bases). With 6 bases removed from V and 1 base from J, the gap between germline ends came to 16 bases. The CDR3 is 15 residues long. CDR1 is LNHDA, CDR2 SQIVND, per germline (reference sequence).

The CDR3 region is CASSSVGTNQETQYF. For the CDR3, the DNA is TGTGCCAGCAGCTCCGTGGGGACCAACCAAGAGACCCAGTACTTC. This sequence joins TRBV7-2 and TRBJ2-5, with D possibly called TRBD1 or TRBD2 (5 bases each). The CDR3 is 15 amino acids. V was cut by 4 bases and J by 0 bases, with 12 bases left in between. The germline V gene encodes CDR1 SGHTA and CDR2 FQGNSA. Full variable domain (rest looked up from reference TRBV7-2 and TRBJ2-5): GAGVSQSPSNKVTEKGKDVELRCDPISGHTALYWYRQSLGQGLEFLIYFQGNSAPDKSGLPSDRFSAERTGGSVSTLTIQRTQQEDSAVYLCASSSVGTNQETQYFGPGTRLLVL.

This clone was observed once. The chain employs TRBV7-3 and TRBJ2-2; 7 nucleotides agree with TRBD2. The CDR3 is made up of 15 amino acids. After removal of 5 bases from V and 1 base from J, the junction contained 4 bases not matched to a gene. Germline values: CDR1 SGHTA, CDR2 FQGTGA. The CDR3 region is CASSPAGLNTGELFF. DNA for the CDR3: TGTGCCAGCAGCCCAGCGGGACTGAACACCGGGGAGCTGTTTTTT. Supplemented by reference TRBV7-3 and TRBJ2-2, the full variable domain reads GAGVSQTPSNKVTEKGKYVELRCDPISGHTALYWYRQSLGQGPEFLIYFQGTGAADDSGLPNDRFFAVRPEGSVSTLKIQRTERGDSAVYLCASSPAGLNTGELFFGEGSRLTVL.

The chain is built from TRBV2 and TRBJ2-7, with TRBD1 matching over 7 bases. The V segment lost 5 bases and the J segment 2 bases; nucleotides outside the gene matches: 9. In germline, CDR1 is SNHLY, CDR2 FYNNEI. The length of the CDR3 is 15 residues. The CDR3 coding sequence is TGTGCCAGCAGTATATCGCCGGGACAGACCTACGAGCAGTACTTC. This translates into CASSISPGQTYEQYF.